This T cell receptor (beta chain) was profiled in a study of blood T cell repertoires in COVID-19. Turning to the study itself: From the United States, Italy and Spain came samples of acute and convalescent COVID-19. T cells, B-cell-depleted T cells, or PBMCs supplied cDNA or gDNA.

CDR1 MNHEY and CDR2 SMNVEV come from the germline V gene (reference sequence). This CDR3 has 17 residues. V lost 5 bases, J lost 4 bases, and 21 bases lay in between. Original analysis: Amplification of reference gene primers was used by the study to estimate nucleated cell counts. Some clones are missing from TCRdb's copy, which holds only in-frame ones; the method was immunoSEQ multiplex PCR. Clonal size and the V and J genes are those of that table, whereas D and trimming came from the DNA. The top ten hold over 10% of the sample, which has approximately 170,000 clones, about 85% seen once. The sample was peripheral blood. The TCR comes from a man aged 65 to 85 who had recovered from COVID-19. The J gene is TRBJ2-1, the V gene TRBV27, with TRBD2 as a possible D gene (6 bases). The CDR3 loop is CASSLGVGEAPYNEQFF. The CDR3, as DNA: TGTGCCAGCAGTCTAGGTGTGGGGGAGGCCCCATACAATGAGCAGTTCTTC.